The sequence of this TCR beta chain was determined in a study of tumor-infiltrating lymphocytes in primary liver carcinoma. Out of unsorted whole blood came the blood RNA, and germline DNA was extracted as well. Points on this clonotype: Compared with germline, one end of the junction differs, possibly owing to a read error.

The authors made TCR beta cDNA from around 500 ng total RNA with a constant-region primer. Three nested multiplex PCR rounds of slightly modified ARM-PCR generated TCR beta libraries. Running 9 to 10 cycles apiece, the first two PCR rounds relied on TRBV1-TRBV30 forward primers together with a C-beta reverse primer. TCRdb reanalysed the multiplex PCR reads using MiXCR and keeps one entry per CDR3 protein. The sample contains around 210,000 distinct CDR3 sequences, less than 75% of which appear only once. This CDR3 has 18 amino acids. Germline CDR1 MNHEY, CDR2 SVGEGT. The V and J genes are TRBV6-2 or TRBV6-3 and TRBJ2-2; 7 bases agree with TRBD1. Sequences were obtained from peripheral blood. The clonotype originates from a woman aged 60-70 years with primary liver carcinoma and hepatitis B virus infection. The CDR3 loop is CGSSYSGTGTANTGELFF. The CDR3, as DNA: TGTGGCAGCAGTTACTCAGGAACTGGGACAGCAAACACCGGGGAACTGTTTTTT.